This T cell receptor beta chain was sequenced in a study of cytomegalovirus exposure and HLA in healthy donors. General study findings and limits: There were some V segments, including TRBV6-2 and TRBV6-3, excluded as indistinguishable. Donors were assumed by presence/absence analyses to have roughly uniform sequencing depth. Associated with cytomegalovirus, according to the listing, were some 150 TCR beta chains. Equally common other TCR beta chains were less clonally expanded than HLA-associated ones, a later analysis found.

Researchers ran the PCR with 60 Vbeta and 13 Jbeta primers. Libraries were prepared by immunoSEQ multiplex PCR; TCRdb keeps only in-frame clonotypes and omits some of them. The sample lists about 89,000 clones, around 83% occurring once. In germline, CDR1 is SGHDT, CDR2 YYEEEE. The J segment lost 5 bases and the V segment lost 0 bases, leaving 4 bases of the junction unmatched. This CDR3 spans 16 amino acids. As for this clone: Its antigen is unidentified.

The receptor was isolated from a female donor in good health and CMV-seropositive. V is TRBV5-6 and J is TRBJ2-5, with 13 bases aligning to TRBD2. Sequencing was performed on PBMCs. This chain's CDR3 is CASSLGLAGGGETQYF. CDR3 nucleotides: TGTGCCAGCAGCTTGGGACTAGCGGGGGGAGGTGAGACCCAGTACTTC.